This T cell receptor beta chain was documented in a study of T cells in localized non-small cell lung cancer. Study-wide results and caveats: Adjacent uninvolved lung had the highest clonality, suggesting focused antigen responses.

The repertoire was sequenced with immunoSEQ multiplex PCR; TCRdb's copy has only in-frame clones and lacks some. Of 15,000 to 20,000 clones listed, around four fifths are singletons. As for this clone: Its antigen is still unknown.

Trimming pared 0 bases from V and 0 bases from J, leaving 12 bases between. The CDR3 extends over 16 amino acids. The germline V gene encodes CDR1 GTSNPN and CDR2 SVGIG (reference sequence). This receptor was obtained from a female donor of 60 years or more with stage I lung adenocarcinoma. V gene TRBV30 combines with J gene TRBJ1-3; a weak D match, TRBD1 (5 bases). The sample was peripheral blood, taken before any cancer treatment. CDR3 DNA: TGTGCCTGGAGTGTAAGGGGCATCCTCTCTGGAAACACCATATATTTT. As protein: CAWSVRGILSGNTIYF. The full variable domain, with the rest looked up from reference TRBV30 and TRBJ1-3, is SQTIHQWPATLVQPVGSPLSLECTVEGTSNPNLYWYRQAAGRGLQLLFYSVGIGQISSEVPQNLSASRPQDRQFILSSKKLLLSDSGFYLCAWSVRGILSGNTIYFGEGSWLTVV.